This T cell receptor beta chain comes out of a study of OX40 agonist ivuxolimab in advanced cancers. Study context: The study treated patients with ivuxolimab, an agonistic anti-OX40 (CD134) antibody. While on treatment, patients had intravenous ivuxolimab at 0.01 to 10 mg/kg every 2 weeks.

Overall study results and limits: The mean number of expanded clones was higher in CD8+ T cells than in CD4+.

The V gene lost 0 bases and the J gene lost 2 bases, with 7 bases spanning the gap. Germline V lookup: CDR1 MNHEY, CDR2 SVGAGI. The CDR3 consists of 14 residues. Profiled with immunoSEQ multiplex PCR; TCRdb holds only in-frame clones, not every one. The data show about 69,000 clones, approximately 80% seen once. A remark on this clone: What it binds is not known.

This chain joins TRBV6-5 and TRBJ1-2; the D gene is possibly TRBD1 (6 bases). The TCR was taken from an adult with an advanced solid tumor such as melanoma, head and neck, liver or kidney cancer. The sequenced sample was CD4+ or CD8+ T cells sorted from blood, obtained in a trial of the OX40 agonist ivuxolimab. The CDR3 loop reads CASSYSRGNYGYTF. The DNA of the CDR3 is TGTGCCAGCAGTTACTCTAGGGGGAACTATGGCTACACCTTC.